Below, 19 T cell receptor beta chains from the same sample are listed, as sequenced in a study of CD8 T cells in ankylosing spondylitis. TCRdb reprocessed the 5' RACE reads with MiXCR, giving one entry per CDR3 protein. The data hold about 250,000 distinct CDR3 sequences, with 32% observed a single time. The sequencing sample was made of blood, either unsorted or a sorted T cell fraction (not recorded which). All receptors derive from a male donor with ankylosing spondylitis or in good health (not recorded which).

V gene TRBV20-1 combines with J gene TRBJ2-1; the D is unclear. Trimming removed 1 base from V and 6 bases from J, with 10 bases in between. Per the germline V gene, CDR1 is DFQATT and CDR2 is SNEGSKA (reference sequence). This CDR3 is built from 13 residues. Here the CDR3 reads CSARVPSSNEQFF. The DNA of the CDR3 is TGCAGTGCTAGAGTGCCCAGTAGCAATGAGCAGTTCTTC.

Here the CDR3 reads CSAGQGASYNSPLHF. The CDR3 coding sequence is TGCAGTGCCGGCCAGGGGGCAAGCTATAATTCACCCCTCCACTTT. This chain joins TRBV20-1 and TRBJ1-6; 8 positions agree with TRBD1. The V gene end was trimmed by 6 bases and the J gene end by 3 bases; junction bases not matched to a gene: 7. Germline V lookup: CDR1 DFQATT, CDR2 SNEGSKA (reference sequence). The CDR3 has 15 residues.

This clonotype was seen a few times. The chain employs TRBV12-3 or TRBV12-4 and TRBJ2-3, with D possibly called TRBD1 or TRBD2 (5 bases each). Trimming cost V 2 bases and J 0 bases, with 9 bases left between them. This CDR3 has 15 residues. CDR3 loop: CASSLTWDSTDTQYF. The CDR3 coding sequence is TGTGCCAGCAGTTTAACATGGGACAGCACAGATACGCAGTATTTT.

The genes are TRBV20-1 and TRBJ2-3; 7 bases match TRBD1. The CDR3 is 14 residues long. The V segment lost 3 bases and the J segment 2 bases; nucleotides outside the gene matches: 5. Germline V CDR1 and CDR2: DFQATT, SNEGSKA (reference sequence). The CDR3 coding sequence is TGCAGTGCTAGGTACAGGGGAACCACAGATACGCAGTATTTT. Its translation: CSARYRGTTDTQYF.

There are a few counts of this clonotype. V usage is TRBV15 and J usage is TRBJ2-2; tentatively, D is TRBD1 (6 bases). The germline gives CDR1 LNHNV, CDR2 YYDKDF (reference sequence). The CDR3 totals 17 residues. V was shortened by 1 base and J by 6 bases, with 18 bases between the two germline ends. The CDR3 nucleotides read TGTGCCACCAGCAGAGTTGGTGGCGGGCCAGGGGCCGGGGAGCTGTTTTTT. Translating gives CATSRVGGGPGAGELFF.

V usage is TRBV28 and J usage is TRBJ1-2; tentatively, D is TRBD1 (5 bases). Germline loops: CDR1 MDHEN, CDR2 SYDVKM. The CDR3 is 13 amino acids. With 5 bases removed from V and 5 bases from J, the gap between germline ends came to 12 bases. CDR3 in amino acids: CASSVGVGYGYTF. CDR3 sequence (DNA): TGTGCCAGCAGTGTGGGGGTTGGGTATGGCTACACCTTC.

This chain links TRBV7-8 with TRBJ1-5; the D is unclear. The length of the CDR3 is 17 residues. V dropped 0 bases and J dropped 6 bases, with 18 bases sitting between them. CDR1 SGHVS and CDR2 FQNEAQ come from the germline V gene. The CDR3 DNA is TGTGCCAGCAGCTTAGCAAGCTCCGGGCCCCTGGGTCAGCCCCAGCATTTT. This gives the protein CASSLASSGPLGQPQHF.

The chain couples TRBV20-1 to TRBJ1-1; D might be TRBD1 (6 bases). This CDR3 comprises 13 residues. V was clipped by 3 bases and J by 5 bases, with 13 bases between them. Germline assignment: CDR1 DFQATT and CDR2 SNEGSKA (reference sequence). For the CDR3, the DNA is TGCAGTGCTAGGGGGACAACGAAAACTGAAGCTTTCTTT. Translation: CSARGTTKTEAFF.

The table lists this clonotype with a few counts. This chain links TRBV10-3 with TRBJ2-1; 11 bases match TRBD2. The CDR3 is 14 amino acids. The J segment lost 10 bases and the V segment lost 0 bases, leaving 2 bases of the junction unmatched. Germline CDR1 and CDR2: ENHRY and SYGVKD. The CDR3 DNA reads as TGTGCCATCAGTGAGTCGAGACTAGCGGGAGAGCAGTTCTTC. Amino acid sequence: CAISESRLAGEQFF.

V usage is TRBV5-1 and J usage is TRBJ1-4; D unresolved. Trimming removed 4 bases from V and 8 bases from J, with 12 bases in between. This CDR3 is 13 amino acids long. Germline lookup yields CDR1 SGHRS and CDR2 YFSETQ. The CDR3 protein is CASSRLGGEKLFF. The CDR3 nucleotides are TGCGCCAGCAGCCGGCTGGGCGGGGAAAAACTGTTTTTT.

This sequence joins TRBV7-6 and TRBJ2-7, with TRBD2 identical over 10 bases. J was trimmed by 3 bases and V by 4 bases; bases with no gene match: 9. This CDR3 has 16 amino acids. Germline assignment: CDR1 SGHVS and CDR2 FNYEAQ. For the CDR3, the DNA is TGTGCCAGCAGCTCTGGGCTAGCGGGGGCTTTCTACGAGCAGTACTTC. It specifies CASSSGLAGAFYEQYF.

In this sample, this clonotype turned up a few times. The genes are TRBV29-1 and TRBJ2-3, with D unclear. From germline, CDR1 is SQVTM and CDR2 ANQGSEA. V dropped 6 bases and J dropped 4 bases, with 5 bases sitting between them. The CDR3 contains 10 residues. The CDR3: CSVLADTQYF. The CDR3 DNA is TGCAGCGTCCTTGCAGATACGCAGTATTTT.

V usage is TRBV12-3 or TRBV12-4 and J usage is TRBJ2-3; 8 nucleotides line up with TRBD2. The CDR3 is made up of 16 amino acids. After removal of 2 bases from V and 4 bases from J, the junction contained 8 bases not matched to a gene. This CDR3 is CASSLRGSGVSDTQYF. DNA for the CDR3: TGTGCCAGCAGTTTACGGGGTAGCGGGGTGTCAGATACGCAGTATTTT.

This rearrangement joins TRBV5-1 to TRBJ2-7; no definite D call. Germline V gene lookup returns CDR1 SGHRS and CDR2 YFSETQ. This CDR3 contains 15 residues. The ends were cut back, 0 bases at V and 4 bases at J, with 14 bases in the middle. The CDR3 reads CASSLGLSGEYEQYF. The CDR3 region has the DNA TGCGCCAGCAGCTTGGGCTTAAGTGGCGAATACGAGCAGTACTTC.

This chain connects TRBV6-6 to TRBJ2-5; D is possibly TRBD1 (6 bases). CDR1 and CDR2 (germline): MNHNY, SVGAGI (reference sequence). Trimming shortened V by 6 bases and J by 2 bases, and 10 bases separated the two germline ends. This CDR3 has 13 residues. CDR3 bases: TGTGCCAGCAGCGGGACACTACAAGAGACCCAGTACTTC. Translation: CASSGTLQETQYF.

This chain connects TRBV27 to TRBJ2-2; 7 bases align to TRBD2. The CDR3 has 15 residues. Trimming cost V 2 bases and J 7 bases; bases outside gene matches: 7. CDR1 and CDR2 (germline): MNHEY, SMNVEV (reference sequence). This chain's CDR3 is CASSLHAGAGGELFF. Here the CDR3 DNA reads TGTGCCAGCAGTTTACACGCGGGAGCTGGCGGGGAGCTGTTTTTT.

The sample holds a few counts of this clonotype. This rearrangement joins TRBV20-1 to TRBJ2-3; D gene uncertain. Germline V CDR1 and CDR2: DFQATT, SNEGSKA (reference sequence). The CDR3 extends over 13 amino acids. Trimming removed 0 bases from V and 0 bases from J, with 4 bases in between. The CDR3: CSAREESTDTQYF. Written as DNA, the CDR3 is TGCAGTGCTAGAGAGGAGAGCACAGATACGCAGTATTTT.

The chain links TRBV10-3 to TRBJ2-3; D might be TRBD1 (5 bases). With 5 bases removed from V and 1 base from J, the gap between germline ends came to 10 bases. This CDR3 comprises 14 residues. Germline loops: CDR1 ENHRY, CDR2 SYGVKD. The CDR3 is CAISQGEGTDTQYF. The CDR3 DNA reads TGTGCCATCAGTCAGGGTGAAGGCACAGATACGCAGTATTTT.

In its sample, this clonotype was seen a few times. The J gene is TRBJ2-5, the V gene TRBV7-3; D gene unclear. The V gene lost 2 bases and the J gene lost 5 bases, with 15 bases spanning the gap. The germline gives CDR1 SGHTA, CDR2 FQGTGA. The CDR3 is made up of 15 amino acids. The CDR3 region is CASSLLGTNGETQYF. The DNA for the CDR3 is TGTGCCAGCAGCTTACTGGGAACAAACGGGGAGACCCAGTACTTC.